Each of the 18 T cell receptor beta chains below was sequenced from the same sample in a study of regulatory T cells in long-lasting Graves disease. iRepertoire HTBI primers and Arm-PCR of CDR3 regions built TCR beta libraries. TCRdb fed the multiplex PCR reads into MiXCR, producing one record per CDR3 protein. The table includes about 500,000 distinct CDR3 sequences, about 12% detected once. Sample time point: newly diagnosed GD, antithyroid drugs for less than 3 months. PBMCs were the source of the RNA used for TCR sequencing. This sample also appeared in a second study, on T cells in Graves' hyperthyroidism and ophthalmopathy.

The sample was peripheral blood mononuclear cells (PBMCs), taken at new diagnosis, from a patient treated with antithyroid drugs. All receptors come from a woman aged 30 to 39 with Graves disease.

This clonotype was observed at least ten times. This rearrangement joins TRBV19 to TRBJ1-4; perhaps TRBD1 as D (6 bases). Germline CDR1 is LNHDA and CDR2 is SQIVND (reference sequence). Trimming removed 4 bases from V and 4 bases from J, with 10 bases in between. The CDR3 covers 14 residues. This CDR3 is CASSSWGHNEKLFF. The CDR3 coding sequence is TGTGCCAGTAGTAGTTGGGGGCATAATGAAAAACTGTTTTTT. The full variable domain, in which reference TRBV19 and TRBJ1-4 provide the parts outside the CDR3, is DGGITQSPKYLFRKEGQNVTLSCEQNLNHDAMYWYRQDPGQGLRLIYYSQIVNDFQKGDIAEGYSVSREKKESFPLTVTSAQKNPTAFYLCASSSWGHNEKLFFGSGTQLSVL.

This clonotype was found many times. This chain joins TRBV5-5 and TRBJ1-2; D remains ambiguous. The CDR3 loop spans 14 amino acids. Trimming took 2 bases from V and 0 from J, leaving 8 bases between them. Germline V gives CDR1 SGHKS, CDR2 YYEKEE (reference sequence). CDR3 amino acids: CASSFGLSNYGYTF. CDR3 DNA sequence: TGTGCCAGCAGCTTTGGGCTATCTAACTATGGCTACACCTTC.

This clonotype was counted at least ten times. CDR3 in amino acids: CASSSRQETQYF. For the CDR3, the DNA is TGTGCCAGCAGCTCCCGCCAAGAGACCCAGTACTTC. V gene TRBV11-2 combines with J gene TRBJ2-5; the D is unclear. The CDR3 has 12 residues. Per the germline V gene, CDR1 is SGHAT and CDR2 is FQNNGV. Deletions cut 4 bases from V and 1 base from J, with 4 bases between.

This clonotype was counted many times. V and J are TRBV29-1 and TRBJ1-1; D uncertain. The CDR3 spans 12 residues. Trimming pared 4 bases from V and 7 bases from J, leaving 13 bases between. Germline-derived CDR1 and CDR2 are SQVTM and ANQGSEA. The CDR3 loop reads CSVVKEDDEAFF. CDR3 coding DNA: TGCAGCGTTGTTAAGGAGGATGATGAAGCTTTCTTT.

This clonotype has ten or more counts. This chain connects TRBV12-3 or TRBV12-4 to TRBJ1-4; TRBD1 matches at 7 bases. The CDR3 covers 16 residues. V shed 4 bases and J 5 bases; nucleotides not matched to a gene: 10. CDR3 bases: TGTGCCAGCAGTTCCCACCCGGGACAGAAGAATGAAAAACTGTTTTTT. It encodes CASSSHPGQKNEKLFF.

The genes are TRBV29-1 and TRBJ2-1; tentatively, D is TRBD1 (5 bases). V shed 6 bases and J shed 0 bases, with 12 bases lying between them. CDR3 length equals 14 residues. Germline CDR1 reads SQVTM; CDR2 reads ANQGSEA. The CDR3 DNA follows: TGCAGCGTCAGCAGGGTACACTCCTACAATGAGCAGTTCTTC. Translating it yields CSVSRVHSYNEQFF.

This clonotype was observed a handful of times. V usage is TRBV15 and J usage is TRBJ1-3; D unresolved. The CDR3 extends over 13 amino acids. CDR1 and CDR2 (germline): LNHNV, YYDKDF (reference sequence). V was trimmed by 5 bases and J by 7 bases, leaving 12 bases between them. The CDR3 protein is CATSDTLSNTIYF. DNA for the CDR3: TGTGCCACCAGCGACACCCTTTCGAACACCATATATTTT. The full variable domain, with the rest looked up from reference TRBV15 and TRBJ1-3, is DAMVIQNPRYQVTQFGKPVTLSCSQTLNHNVMYWYQQKSSQAPKLLFHYYDKDFNNEADTPDNFQSRRPNTSFCFLDIRSPGLGDTAMYLCATSDTLSNTIYFGEGSWLTVV.

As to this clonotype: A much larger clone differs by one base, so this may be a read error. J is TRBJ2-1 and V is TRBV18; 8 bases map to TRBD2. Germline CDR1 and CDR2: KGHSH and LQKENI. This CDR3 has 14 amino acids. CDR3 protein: CASLPTGGAALPVF. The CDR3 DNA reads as TGTGCCAGCTTACCCACCGGGGGGGCCGCTCTACCCGTCTTC.

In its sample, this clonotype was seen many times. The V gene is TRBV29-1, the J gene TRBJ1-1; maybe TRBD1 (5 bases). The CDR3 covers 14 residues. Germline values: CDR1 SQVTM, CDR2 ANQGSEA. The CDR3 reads CRFPGSLGGTEAFF. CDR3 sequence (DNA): TGCAGATTCCCAGGGTCGTTGGGTGGCACTGAAGCTTTCTTT.

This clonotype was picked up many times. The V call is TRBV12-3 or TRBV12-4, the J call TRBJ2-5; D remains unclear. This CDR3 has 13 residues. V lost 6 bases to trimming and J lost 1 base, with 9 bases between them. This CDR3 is CASSYSTQETQYF. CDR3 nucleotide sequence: TGTGCCAGCAGCTACAGTACCCAAGAGACCCAGTACTTC.

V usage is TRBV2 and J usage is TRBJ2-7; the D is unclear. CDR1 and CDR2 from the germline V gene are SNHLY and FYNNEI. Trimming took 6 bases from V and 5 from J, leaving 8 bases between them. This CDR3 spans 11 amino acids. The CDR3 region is CASRLQDEQYF. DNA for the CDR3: TGTGCCAGCAGACTCCAGGACGAGCAGTACTTC.

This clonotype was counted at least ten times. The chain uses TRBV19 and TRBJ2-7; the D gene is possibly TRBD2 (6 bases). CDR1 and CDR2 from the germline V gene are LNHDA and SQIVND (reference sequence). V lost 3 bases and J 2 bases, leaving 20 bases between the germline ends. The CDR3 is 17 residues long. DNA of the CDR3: TGTGCCAGTAGTATTTCCGCCCAACGGACTACAACCTACGAGCAGTACTTC. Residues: CASSISAQRTTTYEQYF.

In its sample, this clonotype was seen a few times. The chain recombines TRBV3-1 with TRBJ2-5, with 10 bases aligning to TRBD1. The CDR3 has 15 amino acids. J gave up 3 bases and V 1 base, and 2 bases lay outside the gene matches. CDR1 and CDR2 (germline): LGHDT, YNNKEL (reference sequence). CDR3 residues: CASSQAGTGEETQYF. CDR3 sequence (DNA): TGTGCCAGCAGCCAAGCCGGGACAGGGGAAGAGACCCAGTACTTC.

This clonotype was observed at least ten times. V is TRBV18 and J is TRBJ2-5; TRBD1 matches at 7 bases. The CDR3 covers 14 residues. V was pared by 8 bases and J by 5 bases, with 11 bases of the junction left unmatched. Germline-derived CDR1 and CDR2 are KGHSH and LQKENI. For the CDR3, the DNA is TGTGCCAGCAGCCCCGGACAGGTCGGGGAGACCCAGTACTTC. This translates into CASSPGQVGETQYF.

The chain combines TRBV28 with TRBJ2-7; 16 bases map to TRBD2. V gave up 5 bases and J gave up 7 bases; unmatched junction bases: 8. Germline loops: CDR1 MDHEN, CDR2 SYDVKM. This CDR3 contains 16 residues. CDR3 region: CASSRGTSGRASEQYF. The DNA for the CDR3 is TGTGCCAGCAGTCGGGGGACTAGCGGGAGGGCCAGTGAGCAGTACTTC.

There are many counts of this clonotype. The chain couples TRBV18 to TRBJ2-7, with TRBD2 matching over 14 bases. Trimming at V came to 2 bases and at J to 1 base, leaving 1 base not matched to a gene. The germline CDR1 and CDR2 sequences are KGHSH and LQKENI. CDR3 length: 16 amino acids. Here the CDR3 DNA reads TGTGCCAGCTCACCAGGACTAGCGGGAGGTTCCTACGAGCAGTACTTC. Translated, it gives CASSPGLAGGSYEQYF.

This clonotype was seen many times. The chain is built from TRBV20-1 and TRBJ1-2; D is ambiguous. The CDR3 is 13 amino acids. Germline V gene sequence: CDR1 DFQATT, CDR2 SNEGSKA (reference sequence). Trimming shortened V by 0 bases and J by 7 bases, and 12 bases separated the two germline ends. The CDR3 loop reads CSAREKVLSGYTF. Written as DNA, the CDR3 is TGCAGTGCTAGAGAAAAGGTTCTTAGTGGCTACACCTTC.

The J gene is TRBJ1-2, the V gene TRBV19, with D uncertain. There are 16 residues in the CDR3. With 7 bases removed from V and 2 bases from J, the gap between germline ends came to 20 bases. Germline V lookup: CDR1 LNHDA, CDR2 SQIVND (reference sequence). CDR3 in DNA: TGTGCCAGTAAGCCCCGGGCTAGGGAGATCAACTATGGCTACACCTTC. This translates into CASKPRAREINYGYTF.